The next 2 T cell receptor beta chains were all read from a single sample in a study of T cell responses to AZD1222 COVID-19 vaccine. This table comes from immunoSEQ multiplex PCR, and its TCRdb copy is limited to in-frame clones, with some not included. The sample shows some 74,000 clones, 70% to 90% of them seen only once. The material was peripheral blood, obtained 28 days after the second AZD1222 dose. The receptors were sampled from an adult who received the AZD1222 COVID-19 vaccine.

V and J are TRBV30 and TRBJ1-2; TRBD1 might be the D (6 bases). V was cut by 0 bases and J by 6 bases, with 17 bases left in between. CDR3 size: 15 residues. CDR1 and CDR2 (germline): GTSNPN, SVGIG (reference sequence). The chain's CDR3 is CAWSVARGGANGYTF. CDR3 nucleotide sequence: TGTGCCTGGAGTGTAGCCCGCGGGGGCGCCAATGGCTACACCTTC. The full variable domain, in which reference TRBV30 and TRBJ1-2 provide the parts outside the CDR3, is SQTIHQWPATLVQPVGSPLSLECTVEGTSNPNLYWYRQAAGRGLQLLFYSVGIGQISSEVPQNLSASRPQDRQFILSSKKLLLSDSGFYLCAWSVARGGANGYTFGSGTRLTVV.

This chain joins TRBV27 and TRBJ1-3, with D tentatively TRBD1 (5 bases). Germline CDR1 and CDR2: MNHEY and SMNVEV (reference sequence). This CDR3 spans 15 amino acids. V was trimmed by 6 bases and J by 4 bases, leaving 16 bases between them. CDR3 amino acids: CASSPGGGLGNTIYF. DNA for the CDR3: TGTGCCAGCAGCCCCGGGGGGGGACTAGGAAACACCATATATTTT.